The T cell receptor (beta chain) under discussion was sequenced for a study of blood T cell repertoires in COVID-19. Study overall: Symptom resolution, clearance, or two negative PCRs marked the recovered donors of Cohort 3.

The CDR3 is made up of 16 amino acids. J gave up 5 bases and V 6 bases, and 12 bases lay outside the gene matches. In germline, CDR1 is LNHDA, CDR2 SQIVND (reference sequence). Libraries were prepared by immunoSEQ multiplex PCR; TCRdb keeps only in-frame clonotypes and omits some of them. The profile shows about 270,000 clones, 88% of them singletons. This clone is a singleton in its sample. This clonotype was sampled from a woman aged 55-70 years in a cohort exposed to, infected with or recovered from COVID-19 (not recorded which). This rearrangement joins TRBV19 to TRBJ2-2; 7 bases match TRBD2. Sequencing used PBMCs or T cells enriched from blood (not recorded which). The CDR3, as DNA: TGTGCCAGTAGGGGAGGGGCGGGTTCGTTTACCGGGGAGCTGTTTTTT. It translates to CASRGGAGSFTGELFF.